This T cell receptor (beta chain) appears in the sequencing data of a study of shared clonotypes between healthy human individuals. Whole-study context: Three CD4 naive, three CD4 memory, two CD8 naive and one CD8 memory plate were used per donor.

Each replicate PCR on the sorted subsets used about 220 ng DNA (about 30,000 T cell genomes). Some clones are missing from TCRdb's copy, which holds only in-frame ones; the method was immunoSEQ multiplex PCR. Found here are 600,000 or so clones, nearly 98% of them singletons; the top ten hold 0.3%. As defined, naive CD8 cells were CD45RO-negative and positively selected for CCR7, with terminally differentiated effector memory CD45RA+ cells excluded. The V gene lost 4 bases and the J gene lost 5 bases, with 16 bases spanning the gap. Germline CDR1 and CDR2: SGDLS and YYNGEE. The CDR3 is 15 amino acids.

The rearrangement uses TRBV9 and TRBJ2-1, with a tentative D call TRBD1 (6 bases). Sequences were obtained from naive CD8+ T cells sorted from blood. The TCR was taken from a young man in good health. The CDR3 protein is CASSPGGTPNNEQFF. CDR3 nucleotide sequence: TGTGCCAGCAGCCCGGGTGGGACACCGAACAATGAGCAGTTCTTC.